These 21 T cell receptor beta chains were sequenced from one sample in a study of shared clonotypes between healthy human individuals. Here immunoSEQ multiplex PCR was the method, and the copy in TCRdb shows in-frame clones only, minus some. The table lists 950,000 to 1,100,000 clones, more than 75% of them singletons. The sample consisted of memory CD4+ T cells from PBMCs. The sample's subset: CD45RA-negative fraction. The receptor source for this set is a man aged 18-30 years in good health. Some clones in this sample may be carry-over from other donors' samples.

V gene TRBV14 combines with J gene TRBJ2-7; the match to TRBD1 covers 8 bases. Germline V gene data show CDR1 as SGHDN and CDR2 as FVKESK. The ends lost 4 bases at V and 8 bases at J; junction bases unmatched: 19. This CDR3 is 17 amino acids long. This CDR3 reads CASSRLNVQGARGQQYF. DNA for the CDR3: TGTGCCAGCAGCCGCCTTAATGTCCAGGGGGCGCGGGGTCAGCAGTACTTC. Based on the CDR3 plus reference TRBV14 and TRBJ2-7, the full variable domain is EAGVTQFPSHSVIEKGQTVTLRCDPISGHDNLYWYRRVMGKEIKFLLHFVKESKQDESGMPNNRFLAERTGGTYSTLKVQPAELEDSGVYFCASSRLNVQGARGQQYFGPGTRLTVT.

CDR3: CASRSWDSNYEQYF. The CDR3 coding sequence is TGTGCCAGCCGCTCCTGGGACAGTAACTACGAGCAGTACTTC. The chain uses TRBV25-1 and TRBJ2-7; 7 nucleotides match TRBD1. V shed 8 bases and J 3 bases; nucleotides not matched to a gene: 10. Germline V gene sequence: CDR1 MGHDK, CDR2 SYGVNS. The CDR3 loop spans 14 amino acids.

This clone was counted at least ten times. The genes are TRBV28 and TRBJ2-1, with 7 bases identical to TRBD2. Trimming at V came to 4 bases and at J to 9 bases, leaving 6 bases not matched to a gene. Looked up from germline, CDR1 is MDHEN and CDR2 is SYDVKM. The CDR3 has 13 amino acids. Here the CDR3 DNA reads TGTGCCAGCAGTTCTACTAGCGTTGGTGAGCAGTTCTTC. It codes for CASSSTSVGEQFF.

The J gene is TRBJ1-1, the V gene TRBV5-1; the D gene is possibly TRBD1 (5 bases). Looked up from germline, CDR1 is SGHRS and CDR2 is YFSETQ. Deletions cut 4 bases from V and 5 bases from J, with 12 bases between. The CDR3 is 13 residues long. CDR3 amino acids: CASSQRAGTEAFF. The CDR3 DNA reads TGCGCCAGCAGCCAACGGGCAGGGACTGAAGCTTTCTTT.

The J gene is TRBJ2-7, the V gene TRBV28; TRBD2 matches at 12 bases. Germline loops: CDR1 MDHEN, CDR2 SYDVKM. This CDR3 region has 16 residues. J was trimmed by 7 bases and V by 2 bases; bases with no gene match: 9. This CDR3 reads CASSLASSGREGEQYF. Here the CDR3 DNA reads TGTGCCAGCAGTTTAGCTTCTAGCGGGAGGGAAGGGGAGCAGTACTTC.

V gene TRBV7-3 combines with J gene TRBJ2-3; TRBD2 matches 9 bases. V shed 3 bases, J shed 5 bases, and the junction held 6 bases outside the gene matches. The CDR3 is made up of 15 amino acids. Germline V gene data show CDR1 as SGHTA and CDR2 as FQGTGA. The CDR3 region is CASSLGGRARDTQYF. CDR3 sequence (DNA): TGTGCCAGCAGCTTGGGCGGGAGGGCCCGAGATACGCAGTATTTT.

V gene TRBV6-1 combines with J gene TRBJ1-5; D is unresolved. V dropped 1 base and J dropped 3 bases, with 10 bases sitting between them. Germline CDR1 reads MNHNS; CDR2 reads SASEGT. This CDR3 is 15 amino acids long. Here the CDR3 DNA reads TGTGCCAGCAGTGAAGTCGCCCGGCCCAATCAGCCCCAGCATTTT. Protein product: CASSEVARPNQPQHF.

This chain uses TRBV18 with TRBJ1-3; D possibly corresponds to TRBD1 (5 bases). CDR3 length equals 16 residues. Trimming cost V 3 bases and J 0 bases, with 12 bases left between them. Germline-derived CDR1 and CDR2 are KGHSH and LQKENI. The CDR3 DNA sequence: TGTGCCAGCTCACCGGGACTCCAGAGCTCTGGAAACACCATATATTTT. It yields the protein CASSPGLQSSGNTIYF.

To note about this clone: A single base is all that separates this from a far larger clone, so a read error is likely. This sample includes further DNA sequences coding for the same CDR3. The V and J genes are TRBV4-2 and TRBJ2-1; 11 nucleotides line up with TRBD2. V shed 1 base, J shed 10 bases, and the junction held 6 bases outside the gene matches. The CDR3 is made up of 15 amino acids. The V gene's germline CDR1 is LGHNA and CDR2 YNFKEQ. Here the CDR3 DNA reads TGTGCCAGCAGCCAAGGCCTAGCGGGAGGAGACGAGCAGTTCTTC. This sequence encodes CASSQGLAGGDEQFF.

This chain links TRBV7-3 with TRBJ2-2, with TRBD1 matching over 9 bases. This CDR3 contains 15 residues. J lost 3 bases, V lost 5 bases, and 4 bases had no gene match. Germline V lookup: CDR1 SGHTA, CDR2 FQGTGA. In DNA form, the CDR3 reads TGTGCCAGCAGCCCGGGACAGGGCCACACCGGGGAGCTGTTTTTT. Translating it yields CASSPGQGHTGELFF. The full variable domain, with the rest looked up from reference TRBV7-3 and TRBJ2-2, is GAGVSQTPSNKVTEKGKYVELRCDPISGHTALYWYRQSLGQGPEFLIYFQGTGAADDSGLPNDRFFAVRPEGSVSTLKIQRTERGDSAVYLCASSPGQGHTGELFFGEGSRLTVL.

The V call is TRBV2, the J call TRBJ2-3; D call uncertain. CDR1 is SNHLY, CDR2 FYNNEI, per germline. The CDR3 is made up of 15 amino acids. The ends were cut back, 1 base at V and 4 bases at J, with 12 bases in the middle. This CDR3 is CASSEGGAGADTQYF. The CDR3 DNA reads TGTGCCAGCAGTGAAGGTGGCGCTGGGGCAGATACGCAGTATTTT.

In its sample, this clone was seen a few times. This chain links TRBV7-9 with TRBJ2-2; TRBD1 agrees at 7 bases. The germline V gene has CDR1 SEHNR and CDR2 FQNEAQ (reference sequence). The J segment lost 4 bases and the V segment lost 1 base, leaving 3 bases of the junction unmatched. The CDR3 length is 15 residues. The CDR3 reads CASSLGGGVTGELFF. The CDR3 DNA reads as TGTGCCAGCAGCTTAGGAGGGGGCGTCACCGGGGAGCTGTTTTTT. The entire variable domain, with the rest obtained from reference TRBV7-9 and TRBJ2-2, is as follows: DTGVSQNPRHKITKRGQNVTFRCDPISEHNRLYWYRQTLGQGPEFLTYFQNEAQLEKSRLLSDRFSAERPKGSFSTLEIQRTEQGDSAMYLCASSLGGGVTGELFFGEGSRLTVL.

J is TRBJ2-7 and V is TRBV6-6; 7 bases agree with TRBD2. V trimming: 7 bases; J trimming: 4 bases; junction bases outside the gene matches: 10. Germline CDR1 reads MNHNY; CDR2 reads SVGAGI (reference sequence). The CDR3 totals 14 residues. The CDR3 spells CASTKAGLTYEQYF. DNA of the CDR3: TGTGCCAGCACCAAAGCGGGACTGACTTACGAGCAGTACTTC.

The V call is TRBV28, the J call TRBJ1-1; TRBD1 matches at 8 bases. CDR3 length equals 14 residues. Unmatched junction bases numbered 8, after V lost 5 bases and J lost 6 bases. Germline V gene data show CDR1 as MDHEN and CDR2 as SYDVKM. CDR3 loop: CASSPRTGYPEAFF. CDR3 sequence (DNA): TGTGCCAGCAGTCCCCGGACAGGGTACCCTGAAGCTTTCTTT.

V is TRBV29-1 and J is TRBJ2-4; TRBD2 agrees at 7 bases. Trimming cost V 4 bases and J 9 bases; bases outside gene matches: 9. The CDR3 length is 13 residues. CDR1 and CDR2 from the germline V gene are SQVTM and ANQGSEA. The CDR3 sequence is CSVVELWGGIQYF. CDR3 nucleotide sequence: TGCAGCGTTGTGGAGCTCTGGGGGGGCATTCAGTACTTC.

This clone was counted once. V and J are TRBV11-2 and TRBJ2-6, with 9 bases matching TRBD1. Trimming cost V 2 bases and J 0 bases; bases outside gene matches: 5. Germline V gene data show CDR1 as SGHAT and CDR2 as FQNNGV. CDR3 length: 18 amino acids. The CDR3 reads CASSLRQGESSGANVLTF. In DNA form, the CDR3 reads TGTGCCAGCAGCTTAAGACAGGGGGAAAGCTCTGGGGCCAACGTCCTGACTTTC.

This chain links TRBV7-9 with TRBJ2-3; D perhaps matches TRBD1 (6 bases). V was pared by 5 bases and J by 2 bases, with 17 bases between. Germline V gene data show CDR1 as SEHNR and CDR2 as FQNEAQ (reference sequence). The CDR3 runs 16 residues. The CDR3: CASSKDRPLYTDTQYF. The CDR3, as DNA: TGTGCCAGCAGCAAAGACAGGCCCCTGTACACAGATACGCAGTATTTT.

V gene TRBV19 combines with J gene TRBJ1-5; unclear D gene. The V and J ends lost 4 bases and 2 bases respectively, with 12 bases between them. There are 15 residues in the CDR3. The germline V gene has CDR1 LNHDA and CDR2 SQIVND (reference sequence). Here the CDR3 reads CASSTPSFGNQPQHF. CDR3 nucleotide sequence: TGTGCCAGTAGTACTCCAAGTTTTGGCAATCAGCCCCAGCATTTT. Based on the CDR3 plus reference TRBV19 and TRBJ1-5, the full variable domain is DGGITQSPKYLFRKEGQNVTLSCEQNLNHDAMYWYRQDPGQGLRLIYYSQIVNDFQKGDIAEGYSVSREKKESFPLTVTSAQKNPTAFYLCASSTPSFGNQPQHFGDGTRLSIL.

This clone was observed a single time. Other DNA sequences within the sample encode an identical CDR3. The V gene is TRBV11-3, the J gene TRBJ1-1; possible D gene TRBD1, 5 bases. The germline CDR1 and CDR2 sequences are SGHNT and YENEEA. CDR3 length: 13 residues. Deletions cut 5 bases from V and 0 bases from J, with 7 bases between. The CDR3 bases are TGTGCCAGCAGCAGACAGCTGAACACTGAAGCTTTCTTT. It is translated as CASSRQLNTEAFF.

This chain uses TRBV2 with TRBJ2-3, with a tentative D call TRBD1 (6 bases). Trimming left V 6 bases short and J 4 bases short, with 14 bases between. Germline values: CDR1 SNHLY, CDR2 FYNNEI. This CDR3 region has 14 residues. The CDR3 here is CASSGQQFPDTQYF. As DNA, the CDR3 is TGTGCCAGCAGCGGACAGCAGTTCCCAGATACGCAGTATTTT. Based on the CDR3 plus reference TRBV2 and TRBJ2-3, the full variable domain is EPEVTQTPSHQVTQMGQEVILRCVPISNHLYFYWYRQILGQKVEFLVSFYNNEISEKSEIFDDQFSVERPDGSNFTLKIRSTKLEDSAMYFCASSGQQFPDTQYFGPGTRLTVL.

This clone came up once. This sample includes further DNA sequences coding for the same CDR3. The rearrangement links TRBV7-2 to TRBJ2-1, with 10 positions matching TRBD1. The CDR3 runs 14 residues. V shed 5 bases and J 7 bases; nucleotides not matched to a gene: 5. Germline loops: CDR1 SGHTA, CDR2 FQGNSA. CDR3: CASSRDRGSNEQFF. The DNA of the CDR3 is TGTGCCAGCAGCCGGGACAGGGGATCGAATGAGCAGTTCTTC.